The sequence of this T cell receptor beta chain was determined in a study of vaccination and CD4 T cells after COVID-19. Study at large: Convalescent patients gave post-COVID blood a median about 91 days post-diagnosis, range 35 to 161. Overlapping SARS-CoV-2, HCoV-NL63, HCoV-OC43 and HCoV-229E spike peptides were used to stimulate cells.

Described treatment: approximately 9-day PBMC culture with coronavirus spike peptide pools or control peptides (ViraFEST assay). Having spent 10 days in culture, CD4+ T cells were then isolated by negative selection. CDR1 is LNHDA and CDR2 is SQIVND in the germline V gene (reference sequence). The CDR3 runs 16 residues. Trimming shortened V by 0 bases and J by 11 bases, and 17 bases separated the two germline ends. Broader study findings: From approximately 23 to 38, the median of SARS-CoV-2-reactive clonotypes rose without reaching significance.

As regards this clonotype: The antigen remains undetermined.

An Oncomine TCR Beta short-read assay was used to sequence the DNA from cultured CD4+ T cells. TCRdb re-called the PCR reads through MiXCR, storing one row per CDR3 protein. This table has 10,000 to 12,000 distinct CDR3 sequences, about 69% appearing once. Sequenced input: CD4+ T cells from blood, cultured in vitro. This TCR was recovered from a human donor who had recovered from COVID-19. The chain uses TRBV19 and TRBJ1-6; D is ambiguous. In DNA form, the CDR3 reads TGTGCCAGTAGTATAGATCACCCGGGATCCGTTACACCCCTCCACTTT. It codes for CASSIDHPGSVTPLHF.